These 18 T cell receptor beta chains were all obtained from the same sample, sequenced in a study of T cell repertoires in cytomegalovirus infection. Their specific antigens are unknown. MiXCR, applied by TCRdb to the reads, yields one record per CDR3 protein. This table holds 640,000 or so distinct CDR3 sequences, 30% to 40% found once. The sequencing here drew on cultured PBMCs, taken from culture after CMV antigen stimulation. Source of these receptors: a human donor in good health (CMV status not recorded). Some clones in this sample may be carry-over from other donors' samples.

This clonotype occurred many times. This rearrangement joins TRBV7-9 to TRBJ2-2, with 8 bases fitting TRBD1. CDR1 is SEHNR and CDR2 is FQNEAQ in the germline V gene (reference sequence). This CDR3 contains 14 residues. V lost 7 bases, J lost 1 base, and 2 bases stayed unmatched. The CDR3 reads CASNGQGNTGELFF. In DNA form, the CDR3 reads TGTGCCAGCAACGGACAGGGGAACACCGGGGAGCTGTTTTTT. The variable domain in full, completed from reference TRBV7-9 and TRBJ2-2, reads DTGVSQNPRHKITKRGQNVTFRCDPISEHNRLYWYRQTLGQGPEFLTYFQNEAQLEKSRLLSDRFSAERPKGSFSTLEIQRTEQGDSAMYLCASNGQGNTGELFFGEGSRLTVL.

This clonotype was seen a handful of times. This chain links TRBV6-1 with TRBJ2-3, with 12 bases lining up with TRBD2. Germline V gene data show CDR1 as MNHNS and CDR2 as SASEGT. This CDR3 is 17 amino acids long. J was trimmed by 4 bases and V by 10 bases; bases with no gene match: 15. The CDR3 DNA sequence: TGTGCCACCGCGGGGCTAGCGGGGGGGCCTGGTTCAGATACGCAGTATTTT. Its translation: CATAGLAGGPGSDTQYF.

The chain uses TRBV7-4 and TRBJ1-1; 8 bases are shared with TRBD1. Germline V gives CDR1 SGHVT, CDR2 SQSDAQ. The CDR3 is made up of 14 amino acids. The ends lost 6 bases at V and 4 bases at J; junction bases unmatched: 7. The CDR3 reads CASREDRVSTEAFF. CDR3 coding DNA: TGTGCCAGCAGGGAGGACAGGGTGAGCACTGAAGCTTTCTTT.

This clonotype was detected many times. The chain employs TRBV11-2 and TRBJ2-1, with 7 bases that match TRBD1. This CDR3 spans 13 amino acids. V dropped 5 bases and J dropped 3; count of bases not matched to a gene: 1. CDR1 SGHAT and CDR2 FQNNGV come from the germline V gene. The CDR3 protein is CASSGTVYNEQFF. The CDR3 DNA is TGTGCCAGCAGCGGGACAGTCTACAATGAGCAGTTCTTC.

Concerning this clonotype itself: The junction does not match germline at one end; this may be a read error. V gene TRBV18 combines with J gene TRBJ2-1; 7 bases align to TRBD2. The V gene's germline CDR1 is KGHSH and CDR2 LQKENI. The CDR3 has 15 residues. CDR3 amino acids: CASSPLAVSGNGQFF. CDR3 DNA: TGTGCCAGCTCACCGCTAGCGGTGTCCGGGAATGGGCAGTTCTTC.

This chain joins TRBV27 and TRBJ2-2; 12 bases line up with TRBD2. Trimming cost V 6 bases and J 2 bases; bases outside gene matches: 7. Germline CDR1 and CDR2: MNHEY and SMNVEV (reference sequence). CDR3 length: 17 residues. This chain's CDR3 is CASSWTSGMGNTGELFF. CDR3 DNA sequence: TGTGCCAGCAGCTGGACTAGCGGGATGGGAAACACCGGGGAGCTGTTTTTT.

This chain joins TRBV7-2 and TRBJ2-7, with TRBD1 identical over 11 bases. The CDR3 is made up of 14 amino acids. CDR1 and CDR2 from the germline V gene are SGHTA and FQGNSA. V dropped 6 bases and J dropped 3; count of bases not matched to a gene: 4. CDR3 in amino acids: CASSAGTGGYEQYF. CDR3 DNA: TGTGCCAGCAGTGCCGGGACAGGGGGCTACGAGCAGTACTTC.

The table lists this clonotype with a few counts. V gene TRBV5-4 combines with J gene TRBJ1-3, with TRBD1 as a possible D gene (5 bases). V dropped 3 bases and J dropped 7 bases, with 17 bases sitting between them. The CDR3 is 15 residues long. Germline CDR1 is SGHNT and CDR2 is YYREEE (reference sequence). CDR3 residues: CASSSDTLSVNTIYF. In DNA, the CDR3 is TGTGCCAGCAGCTCGGACACCTTATCAGTGAACACCATATATTTT. The full variable domain, with the rest looked up from reference TRBV5-4 and TRBJ1-3, is ETGVTQSPTHLIKTRGQQVTLRCSSQSGHNTVSWYQQALGQGPQFIFQYYREEENGRGNFPPRFSGLQFPNYSSELNVNALELDDSALYLCASSSDTLSVNTIYFGEGSWLTVV.

In this sample, this clonotype turned up a few times. The V call is TRBV7-6, the J call TRBJ1-1; D gene uncertain. The V gene lost 3 bases and the J gene lost 6 bases, with 8 bases spanning the gap. The germline gives CDR1 SGHVS, CDR2 FNYEAQ. This CDR3 has 12 amino acids. The CDR3 DNA follows: TGTGCCAGCAGCTTCCGAGGGCCTGAAGCTTTCTTT. This translates into CASSFRGPEAFF. Full variable domain (remainder filled in from reference TRBV7-6 and TRBJ1-1): GAGVSQSPRYKVTKRGQDVALRCDPISGHVSLYWYRQALGQGPEFLTYFNYEAQQDKSGLPNDRFSAERPEGSISTLTIQRTEQRDSAMYRCASSFRGPEAFFGQGTRLTVV.

The chain uses TRBV6-6 and TRBJ2-2, with D possibly being TRBD2 (5 bases). The length of the CDR3 is 14 residues. Trimming took 7 bases from V and 1 from J, leaving 10 bases between them. The germline V gene encodes CDR1 MNHNY and CDR2 SVGAGI (reference sequence). The CDR3 coding sequence is TGTGCCAGCAAACTAGTCGGGAACACCGGGGAGCTGTTTTTT. Its translation: CASKLVGNTGELFF.

V is TRBV20-1 and J is TRBJ2-5, with 8 bases identical to TRBD1. Trimming cost V 3 bases and J 1 base; bases outside gene matches: 7. The germline V gene encodes CDR1 DFQATT and CDR2 SNEGSKA (reference sequence). This CDR3 spans 15 amino acids. This CDR3 is CSARERTGGQETQYF. CDR3 DNA: TGCAGTGCTAGGGAAAGAACAGGGGGCCAAGAGACCCAGTACTTC.

The rearrangement links TRBV6-1 to TRBJ1-1; D unresolved. Germline V gene sequence: CDR1 MNHNS, CDR2 SASEGT. Trimming removed 4 bases at V and 8 bases at J, with 17 bases between. The CDR3 consists of 14 residues. CDR3 sequence: CASSVEISSPEAFF. The DNA for the CDR3 is TGTGCCAGCAGTGTTGAGATAAGCTCCCCGGAAGCTTTCTTT.

This chain uses TRBV6-2 or TRBV6-3 with TRBJ2-3, with TRBD2 matching over 16 bases. CDR3 length: 18 amino acids. With V trimmed by 8 bases and J by 5 bases, 13 bases remained unmatched. Per the germline V gene, CDR1 is MNHEY and CDR2 is SVGEGT. The CDR3 protein is CASALRGGLAGGGDTQYF. The CDR3 DNA reads TGTGCCAGCGCCCTGCGGGGGGGACTAGCGGGAGGGGGAGATACGCAGTATTTT.

Many counts were recorded for this clonotype. The CDR3 sequence: CASSFSGSGANVLTF. The DNA for the CDR3 is TGTGCCAGCAGTTTCTCCGGGTCCGGGGCCAACGTCCTGACTTTC. V and J are TRBV12-3 or TRBV12-4 and TRBJ2-6; D gene uncertain. V lost 3 bases and J 4 bases, leaving 10 bases between the germline ends. The CDR3 contains 15 residues.

J is TRBJ1-1 and V is TRBV6-5; TRBD1 might be the D (5 bases). Germline CDR1 MNHEY, CDR2 SVGAGI. CDR3 length: 14 amino acids. Trimming took 5 bases from V and 4 from J, leaving 14 bases between them. CDR3 residues: CASSPDSPSTEAFF. The CDR3 bases are TGTGCCAGCAGTCCTGACAGTCCGAGCACTGAAGCTTTCTTT.

This clonotype was seen only once. The V and J genes are TRBV19 and TRBJ2-1, with TRBD2 matching 11 bases. The CDR3 has 15 amino acids. V was clipped by 7 bases and J by 4 bases; unmatched bases: 6. Germline V gene lookup returns CDR1 LNHDA and CDR2 SQIVND (reference sequence). CDR3 sequence (DNA): TGTGCCAGTACTGTGATAGCGGGGGGGTACAATGAGCAGTTCTTC. It encodes CASTVIAGGYNEQFF.

This clonotype was counted between two and nine times. The genes are TRBV7-9 and TRBJ2-7; D is possibly TRBD1 or TRBD2 (5 bases each). The CDR3 is 15 residues long. From germline, CDR1 is SEHNR and CDR2 FQNEAQ (reference sequence). V was clipped by 5 bases and J by 5 bases, with 19 bases between them. CDR3 DNA sequence: TGTGCCAGCAGCGGGACCGGACGGACCCACCACGAGCAGTACTTC. This sequence encodes CASSGTGRTHHEQYF.

A few counts support this clonotype. The chain couples TRBV11-2 to TRBJ1-2, with TRBD1 matching over 8 bases. CDR1 SGHAT and CDR2 FQNNGV come from the germline V gene. The CDR3 has 14 amino acids. Unmatched junction bases numbered 5, after V lost 1 base and J lost 7 bases. This chain's CDR3 is CASSLGQGIGGYTF. CDR3 coding DNA: TGTGCCAGCAGCTTAGGACAGGGGATAGGTGGCTACACCTTC.